This T cell receptor (beta chain) was documented in a study of post-analysis software for immune sequencing data. Whole-study findings and limits: Patients used five TRBV segments, including TRBV5-6, TRBV5-1 and TRBV20-1, more often than controls.

Germline V gene lookup returns CDR1 LNHDA and CDR2 SQIVND (reference sequence). V shed 10 bases, J shed 4 bases, and the junction held 9 bases outside the gene matches. The CDR3 sequence is 14 residues long. The authors incorporated unique molecular identifiers into the TCR beta cDNA libraries. TCRdb called the PCR reads again in MiXCR, with one record for every CDR3 protein. The sample carries hundreds of thousands of distinct CDR3 sequences, approximately 30% recorded once. This clonotype was found a few times. The antigen remains unidentified. The chain has TRBV19 and TRBJ1-5, with 8 nucleotides matching TRBD1. The sequencing input was blood. This sequence was found in a girl aged 10-17 years with multiple sclerosis. CDR3: CATADRAGNQPQHF. Written as DNA, the CDR3 is TGTGCCACCGCGGACAGGGCGGGAAATCAGCCCCAGCATTTT.